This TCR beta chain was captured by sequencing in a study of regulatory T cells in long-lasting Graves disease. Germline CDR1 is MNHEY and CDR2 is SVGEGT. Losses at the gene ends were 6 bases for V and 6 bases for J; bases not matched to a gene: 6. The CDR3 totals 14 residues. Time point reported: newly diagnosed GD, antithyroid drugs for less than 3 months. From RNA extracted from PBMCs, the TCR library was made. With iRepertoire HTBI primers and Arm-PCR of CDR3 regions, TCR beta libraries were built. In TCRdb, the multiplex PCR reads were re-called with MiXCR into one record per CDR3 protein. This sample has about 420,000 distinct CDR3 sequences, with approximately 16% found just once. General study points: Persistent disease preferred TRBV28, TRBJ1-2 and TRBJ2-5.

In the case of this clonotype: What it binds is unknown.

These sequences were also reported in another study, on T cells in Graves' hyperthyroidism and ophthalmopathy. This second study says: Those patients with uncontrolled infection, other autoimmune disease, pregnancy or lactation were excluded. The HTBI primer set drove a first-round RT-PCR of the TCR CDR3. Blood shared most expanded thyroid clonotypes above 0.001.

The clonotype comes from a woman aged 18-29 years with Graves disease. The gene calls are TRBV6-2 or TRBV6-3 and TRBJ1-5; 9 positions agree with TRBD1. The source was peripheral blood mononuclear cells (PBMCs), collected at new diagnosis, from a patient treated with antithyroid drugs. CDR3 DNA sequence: TGTGCCAGCAGGAAAGGGACAGGGCTTCAGCCCCAGCATTTT. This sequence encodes CASRKGTGLQPQHF.